A single sample is the source of the 27 T cell receptor beta chains below, sequenced in a study of blood T cell repertoires in COVID-19. Sequencing was performed with immunoSEQ multiplex PCR; in TCRdb, only in-frame clones are kept and a portion is missing. The repertoire holds about 240,000 clones, 86% seen once, with 9% to 15% in the top ten. Specimen: peripheral blood. The receptor source for this set is a man older than 75 with acute or convalescent COVID-19.

This clone was detected only once. Other DNA variants within this sample encode the same CDR3. The chain recombines TRBV7-2 with TRBJ2-2; D is unclear. This CDR3 spans 12 amino acids. The V end was cut by 4 bases, the J end by 3 bases, with 3 bases between. CDR1 and CDR2 (germline): SGHTA, FQGNSA. The CDR3 DNA reads as TGTGCCAGCAGCTCCTACACCGGGGAGCTGTTTTTT. Its translation: CASSSYTGELFF.

The J gene is TRBJ1-3, the V gene TRBV19, with a weak D call TRBD1 (6 bases). Germline CDR1 reads LNHDA; CDR2 reads SQIVND (reference sequence). V lost 4 bases to trimming and J lost 4 bases, with 14 bases between them. The CDR3 runs 15 residues. In DNA, the CDR3 is TGTGCCAGTAGTACCTCAGGGGTGATGGGAAACACCATATATTTT. This encodes CASSTSGVMGNTIYF. The variable domain in full, with the rest retrieved from reference TRBV19 and TRBJ1-3, is DGGITQSPKYLFRKEGQNVTLSCEQNLNHDAMYWYRQDPGQGLRLIYYSQIVNDFQKGDIAEGYSVSREKKESFPLTVTSAQKNPTAFYLCASSTSGVMGNTIYFGEGSWLTVV.

The gene calls are TRBV14 and TRBJ1-4; D might be TRBD1 (6 bases). The CDR3 sequence is 15 residues long. Germline V CDR1 and CDR2: SGHDN, FVKESK. Trimming removed 0 bases at V and 12 bases at J, with 17 bases between. This CDR3 is CASSQDPGTPSELFF. In DNA, the CDR3 is TGTGCCAGCAGCCAAGATCCCGGGACACCCTCGGAACTGTTTTTT.

This clone was detected once. This chain connects TRBV20-1 to TRBJ1-2; a possible D gene is TRBD1 (5 bases). CDR1 is DFQATT, CDR2 SNEGSKA, per germline (reference sequence). V was clipped by 3 bases and J by 8 bases, with 10 bases between them. The CDR3 contains 11 residues. This chain's CDR3 is CSASRGGGYTF. The CDR3 nucleotides are TGCAGTGCTAGTAGGGGCGGAGGCTACACCTTC.

V is TRBV27 and J is TRBJ2-7; 10 positions agree with TRBD1. Germline lookup yields CDR1 MNHEY and CDR2 SMNVEV (reference sequence). V lost 4 bases to trimming and J lost 6 bases; unmatched junction nucleotides: 6. The CDR3 consists of 14 residues. CDR3 DNA: TGTGCCAGCAGTTCCGGGACAGGGGTGAGCGAGCAGTACTTC. It codes for CASSSGTGVSEQYF.

The chain uses TRBV28 and TRBJ1-2; 12 positions match TRBD1. The CDR3 is 16 amino acids. The germline gives CDR1 MDHEN, CDR2 SYDVKM. J lost 4 bases, V lost 7 bases, and 10 bases had no gene match. The CDR3 loop reads CASMTLGQGARYGYTF. CDR3 DNA: TGTGCCAGCATGACATTGGGACAGGGGGCCCGCTATGGCTACACCTTC.

CDR3 in DNA: TGTGCCAGCAGCTCAGCAGGGGGCGGAGACGGAGATACGCAGTATTTT. This gives the protein CASSSAGGGDGDTQYF. V usage is TRBV5-4 and J usage is TRBJ2-3, with TRBD1 matching 8 bases. V lost 3 bases to trimming and J lost 5 bases; unmatched junction nucleotides: 11. The CDR3 is made up of 16 amino acids. Germline V gives CDR1 SGHNT, CDR2 YYREEE (reference sequence). Full variable domain (rest looked up from reference TRBV5-4 and TRBJ2-3): ETGVTQSPTHLIKTRGQQVTLRCSSQSGHNTVSWYQQALGQGPQFIFQYYREEENGRGNFPPRFSGLQFPNYSSELNVNALELDDSALYLCASSSAGGGDGDTQYFGPGTRLTVL.

This rearrangement joins TRBV5-1 to TRBJ1-2; 12 bases are a match to TRBD1. This CDR3 region has 15 residues. Germline trimming cut 4 bases from V and 2 bases from J; bases unmatched to any gene: 3. Germline loops: CDR1 SGHRS, CDR2 YFSETQ. CDR3 nucleotides: TGCGCCAGCAGCCGTGGGACAGGGGGCAACTATGGCTACACCTTC. It codes for CASSRGTGGNYGYTF.

The chain couples TRBV25-1 to TRBJ2-7, with a tentative D call TRBD1 (6 bases). Germline CDR1 is MGHDK and CDR2 is SYGVNS. This CDR3 has 13 residues. The ends were cut back, 3 bases at V and 2 bases at J, with 8 bases in the middle. The CDR3: CASSDGGPYEQYF. In DNA, the CDR3 is TGTGCCAGCAGTGATGGGGGCCCCTACGAGCAGTACTTC.

The chain uses TRBV28 and TRBJ1-5; D unclear. Deletions cut 6 bases from V and 6 bases from J, with 24 bases between. CDR3 size: 17 residues. Germline CDR1 and CDR2: MDHEN and SYDVKM. CDR3 in DNA: TGTGCCAGCAGACCCCGAACCTTTTCAGGCTTGGCTCAGCCCCAGCATTTT. Translated, it gives CASRPRTFSGLAQPQHF.

V is TRBV5-4 and J is TRBJ2-7; 8 nucleotides match TRBD1. CDR1 and CDR2 from the germline V gene are SGHNT and YYREEE (reference sequence). CDR3 length equals 15 residues. The ends lost 0 bases at V and 9 bases at J; junction bases unmatched: 11. CDR3 amino acids: CASSLAGGQVSGQYF. The CDR3 bases are TGTGCCAGCAGCTTGGCCGGGGGACAGGTTAGCGGGCAGTACTTC.

V is TRBV7-8 and J is TRBJ1-6; maybe TRBD1 (6 bases). V was shortened by 3 bases and J by 1 base, with 7 bases between the two germline ends. Germline V CDR1 and CDR2: SGHVS, FQNEAQ. The CDR3 length is 15 residues. The CDR3 bases are TGTGCCAGCAGCTTGACAGGTTCCTATAATTCACCCCTCCACTTT. It yields the protein CASSLTGSYNSPLHF.

V usage is TRBV6-5 and J usage is TRBJ2-2; D possibly corresponds to TRBD2 (5 bases). This CDR3 region has 14 residues. The V and J ends lost 6 bases and 7 bases respectively, with 15 bases between them. Germline assignment: CDR1 MNHEY and CDR2 SVGAGI. The CDR3 protein is CASRRDPQSGELFF. CDR3 bases: TGTGCCAGCAGGAGGGATCCACAAAGCGGGGAGCTGTTTTTT.

This chain uses TRBV6-5 with TRBJ1-5; 9 nucleotides match TRBD1. Germline trimming cut 6 bases from V and 6 bases from J; bases unmatched to any gene: 6. This CDR3 spans 14 amino acids. Looked up from germline, CDR1 is MNHEY and CDR2 is SVGAGI. CDR3 DNA sequence: TGTGCCAGCAGCCCCCGGACAGGGGTTCAGCCCCAGCATTTT. It is translated as CASSPRTGVQPQHF.

The V and J genes are TRBV6-1 and TRBJ2-5, with D possibly TRBD1 on 6 matching bases. The germline V gene has CDR1 MNHNS and CDR2 SASEGT. The CDR3 is 16 residues long. The V gene lost 4 bases and the J gene lost 5 bases, with 20 bases spanning the gap. CDR3 in DNA: TGTGCCAGCAGTGCGCCCCGGACAGAGCTGGGGGAGACCCAGTACTTC. It yields the protein CASSAPRTELGETQYF.

In this sample, this clone turned up once. This chain uses TRBV11-2 with TRBJ1-3, with D perhaps matching TRBD1 (6 bases). Trimming took off 5 bases at V and 1 base at J, with 15 bases between the two ends. Germline CDR1 reads SGHAT; CDR2 reads FQNNGV. This CDR3 has 16 residues. CDR3 coding DNA: TGTGCCAGCAGCGTCCTACGGACAGATTCTGGAAACACCATATATTTT. Amino acids: CASSVLRTDSGNTIYF.

The chain couples TRBV28 to TRBJ2-2; possible D gene TRBD2, 5 bases. CDR1 and CDR2 from the germline V gene are MDHEN and SYDVKM. Trimming cost V 7 bases and J 2 bases, with 8 bases left between them. The CDR3 consists of 13 residues. Written as DNA, the CDR3 is TGTGCCAGCATACGGGGAAACACCGGGGAGCTGTTTTTT. Its protein is CASIRGNTGELFF.

The V call is TRBV10-1, the J call TRBJ1-1; no clear D gene. Germline loops: CDR1 WNHNN, CDR2 SYGVQD (reference sequence). The CDR3 sequence is 14 residues long. V was trimmed by 0 bases and J by 2 bases, leaving 7 bases between them. CDR3 sequence: CASSESGSNTEAFF. The CDR3 DNA reads as TGCGCCAGCAGTGAGTCCGGGAGTAACACTGAAGCTTTCTTT.

This clone occurred a few times. The V and J genes are TRBV9 and TRBJ1-4; 12 bases align to TRBD1. Germline V gene lookup returns CDR1 SGDLS and CDR2 YYNGEE. With V trimmed by 4 bases and J by 3 bases, 10 bases remained unmatched. The CDR3 contains 18 residues. This chain's CDR3 is CASSPEGGQGASNEKLFF. CDR3 DNA sequence: TGTGCCAGCAGCCCCGAGGGGGGACAGGGGGCTTCTAATGAAAAACTGTTTTTT.

This chain joins TRBV28 and TRBJ2-7; the D gene is possibly TRBD1 (5 bases). CDR3 size: 13 residues. Germline V gene sequence: CDR1 MDHEN, CDR2 SYDVKM. V dropped 7 bases and J dropped 0 bases, with 10 bases sitting between them. CDR3 bases: TGTGCCAGCAAAAACAGGAACTCCTACGAGCAGTACTTC. It yields the protein CASKNRNSYEQYF.

The V call is TRBV7-2, the J call TRBJ1-2; unclear D gene. The CDR3 is 12 residues long. The germline V gene has CDR1 SGHTA and CDR2 FQGNSA. V lost 5 bases and J lost 8, with 12 bases in between. The CDR3 DNA sequence: TGTGCCAGCAGCCCCGACCGGCGGGGCTACACCTTC. Its translation: CASSPDRRGYTF.

This chain connects TRBV3-1 (or the pseudogene TRBV3-2) to TRBJ1-2; 9 bases agree with TRBD1. Germline V CDR1 and CDR2: LGHDT, YNNKEL (reference sequence). There are 13 residues in the CDR3. J lost 7 bases, V lost 8 bases, and 8 bases had no gene match. The CDR3 nucleotides read TGTGCCAGCGGGGGACAGGGAGTCAGTGGCTACACCTTC. It translates to CASGGQGVSGYTF.

V and J are TRBV29-1 and TRBJ2-3; 7 nucleotides align to TRBD1. Per germline, CDR1 SQVTM and CDR2 ANQGSEA. Germline trimming cut 7 bases from V and 9 bases from J; bases unmatched to any gene: 13. The CDR3 length is 13 residues. CDR3 sequence reads: CSAVGSGGRTQYF. DNA for the CDR3: TGCAGCGCCGTCGGGTCAGGGGGAAGGACGCAGTATTTT.

J is TRBJ2-2 and V is TRBV27, with 7 bases aligning to TRBD1. CDR3 length equals 16 residues. Germline values: CDR1 MNHEY, CDR2 SMNVEV (reference sequence). With V trimmed by 5 bases and J by 0 bases, 6 bases remained unmatched. The CDR3 nucleotides read TGTGCCAGCAGTCCGACCGGGACAGCGAACACCGGGGAGCTGTTTTTT. Its protein is CASSPTGTANTGELFF.

In its sample, this clone was seen once. This rearrangement joins TRBV5-1 to TRBJ1-1; D perhaps matches TRBD1 (6 bases). The germline V and J ends were trimmed by 4 bases and 1 base, with 11 bases remaining between them. Germline-derived CDR1 and CDR2 are SGHRS and YFSETQ. The CDR3 totals 14 residues. DNA for the CDR3: TGCGCCAGCAGCCTCCAGACAGGGAACACTGAAGCTTTCTTT. Amino acid sequence: CASSLQTGNTEAFF.

The chain employs TRBV7-3 and TRBJ1-5, with 11 bases lining up with TRBD1. Germline lookup yields CDR1 SGHTA and CDR2 FQGTGA. The CDR3 loop spans 21 amino acids. J lost 5 bases, V lost 3 bases, and 21 bases had no gene match. CDR3 in amino acids: CASSLAVSAAGGQGAHQPQHF. For the CDR3, the DNA is TGTGCCAGCAGCTTGGCTGTCTCTGCGGCTGGAGGACAGGGGGCCCATCAGCCCCAGCATTTT.

The chain joins TRBV28 to TRBJ1-6; D ambiguous. Germline V lookup: CDR1 MDHEN, CDR2 SYDVKM. The length of the CDR3 is 14 residues. V gave up 7 bases and J gave up 7 bases, with 14 bases separating them. Written as DNA, the CDR3 is TGTGCCAGCAAAAACCTAGCCGCCAATTCACCCCTCCACTTT. Translation: CASKNLAANSPLHF. Full variable domain (remainder filled in from reference TRBV28 and TRBJ1-6): DVKVTQSSRYLVKRTGEKVFLECVQDMDHENMFWYRQDPGLGLRLIYFSYDVKMKEKGDIPEGYSVSREKKERFSLILESASTNQTSMYLCASKNLAANSPLHFGNGTRLTVT.